The 29 T cell receptor beta chains below all came from one sample that was sequenced in a study of STAT5B mutations in CD4+ large granular lymphocyte leukemia. This table comes from immunoSEQ multiplex PCR, and its TCRdb copy is limited to in-frame clones, with some not included. The data contain about 28,000 clones, about 77% of them singletons. Sample: CD4+ T cells from blood buffy coats. The source is a human donor in good health.

This clone was seen more than once but under ten times. The chain links TRBV7-9 to TRBJ1-2, with D uncertain. The CDR3 consists of 12 residues. Germline V lookup: CDR1 SEHNR, CDR2 FQNEAQ (reference sequence). Trimming took off 5 bases at V and 2 bases at J, with 6 bases between the two ends. The CDR3 is CASSLENYGYTF. CDR3 bases: TGTGCCAGCAGCCTTGAAAACTATGGCTACACCTTC.

The genes are TRBV19 and TRBJ1-5, with D possibly matching TRBD1 (5 bases). The ends were cut back, 6 bases at V and 3 bases at J, with 12 bases in the middle. The CDR3 is 14 amino acids. From germline, CDR1 is LNHDA and CDR2 SQIVND (reference sequence). The DNA of the CDR3 is TGTGCCAGTAGCCCCGGACACCCCAATCAGCCCCAGCATTTT. This encodes CASSPGHPNQPQHF.

This clone has only one observation. The V and J genes are TRBV7-8 and TRBJ1-1, with 9 positions matching TRBD1. This CDR3 region has 15 residues. V gave up 5 bases and J gave up 1 base; unmatched junction bases: 5. Germline assignment: CDR1 SGHVS and CDR2 FQNEAQ. The CDR3 nucleotides read TGTGCCAGCAGCCCCCAGGACAGGGGGAACACTGAAGCTTTCTTT. As protein: CASSPQDRGNTEAFF.

This clone showed up just a few times. The chain carries TRBV7-8 and TRBJ1-3; D is ambiguous. This CDR3 contains 14 residues. The V gene's germline CDR1 is SGHVS and CDR2 FQNEAQ. V lost 2 bases and J lost 9, with 14 bases in between. The CDR3 here is CASSLRGAVITIYF. In DNA form, the CDR3 reads TGTGCCAGCAGCTTACGGGGTGCCGTGATCACCATATATTTT.

The chain has TRBV19 and TRBJ2-3; no firm D call. Germline assignment: CDR1 LNHDA and CDR2 SQIVND (reference sequence). CDR3 size: 13 residues. Trimming shortened V by 7 bases and J by 4 bases, and 12 bases separated the two germline ends. CDR3 coding DNA: TGTGCCAGTATAGGTCGCGTGGCAGATACGCAGTATTTT. This translates into CASIGRVADTQYF.

The genes are TRBV12-5 and TRBJ2-6; D gene uncertain. CDR3 length equals 13 residues. Germline V lookup: CDR1 LGHNT, CDR2 FRNRAP. The V and J ends lost 8 bases and 1 base respectively, with 6 bases between them. CDR3 residues: CASTWSGANVLTF. In DNA, the CDR3 is TGTGCTAGTACTTGGTCTGGGGCCAACGTCCTGACTTTC.

The chain links TRBV18 to TRBJ2-5, with 16 bases fitting TRBD2. TRBJ2-7 matches the DNA end more closely, so the J call is doubtful. This CDR3 is 17 amino acids long. The germline V gene has CDR1 KGHSH and CDR2 LQKENI. The CDR3 here is CASSPPGLAGGKYEQYF. The CDR3, as DNA: TGTGCCAGCTCACCCCCGGGACTAGCGGGAGGGAAATACGAGCAGTACTTC.

This clone was found a few times. The chain joins TRBV30 to TRBJ2-7, with D maybe TRBD1 (6 bases). Germline V gene lookup returns CDR1 GTSNPN and CDR2 SVGIG (reference sequence). V was clipped by 3 bases and J by 7 bases, with 16 bases between them. There are 13 residues in the CDR3. CDR3 coding DNA: TGTGCCTGGAGCATACAGGGCTCAGGAGAGCAGTACTTC. It is translated as CAWSIQGSGEQYF.

V gene TRBV7-9 combines with J gene TRBJ2-1; 15 bases match TRBD2. CDR1 is SEHNR and CDR2 is FQNEAQ in the germline V gene (reference sequence). This CDR3 is 16 amino acids long. V dropped 5 bases and J dropped 6; count of bases not matched to a gene: 5. CDR3 nucleotide sequence: TGTGCCAGCAGCCACCGGACTAGCGGGAGGGCCAATGAGCAGTTCTTC. This codes for CASSHRTSGRANEQFF.

The CDR3 nucleotides are TGTGCCAGCAGCTTGGGAGAGAGGAACACTGAAGCTTTCTTT. Its translation: CASSLGERNTEAFF. The chain is built from TRBV5-4 and TRBJ1-1, with D hard to call. V was clipped by 0 bases and J by 1 base, with 7 bases between them. Germline V gene data show CDR1 as SGHNT and CDR2 as YYREEE (reference sequence). This CDR3 has 14 residues.

This clone showed up just a few times. The chain combines TRBV6-1 with TRBJ1-1, with a tentative D call TRBD1 (5 bases). Trimming took 4 bases from V and 0 from J, leaving 15 bases between them. CDR1 and CDR2 (germline): MNHNS, SASEGT. The CDR3 is 16 residues long. CDR3 in amino acids: CASSVYLRAMNTEAFF. Here the CDR3 DNA reads TGTGCCAGCAGTGTATATCTCAGGGCCATGAACACTGAAGCTTTCTTT.

The V and J genes are TRBV25-1 and TRBJ1-5; the D gene is possibly TRBD1 (6 bases). Trimming cost V 3 bases and J 4 bases, with 13 bases left between them. CDR1 is MGHDK and CDR2 is SYGVNS in the germline V gene. The CDR3 length is 15 residues. CDR3 bases: TGTGCCAGCAGTGAGGCAGGGGCTCGGAATCAGCCCCAGCATTTT. It codes for CASSEAGARNQPQHF.

This clone occurred once. This rearrangement joins TRBV5-4 to TRBJ1-2; 8 positions match TRBD1. V shed 2 bases, J shed 5 bases, and the junction held 11 bases outside the gene matches. This CDR3 region has 16 residues. Germline V gives CDR1 SGHNT, CDR2 YYREEE (reference sequence). Here the CDR3 reads CASSFGQGLLGYGYTF. CDR3 bases: TGTGCCAGCAGCTTCGGACAGGGATTGTTGGGGTATGGCTACACCTTC.

V is TRBV7-2 and J is TRBJ2-3; 7 nucleotides align to TRBD2. The V and J ends lost 2 bases and 1 base, in that order; junction bases with no gene match: 3. The CDR3 covers 15 residues. Germline lookup yields CDR1 SGHTA and CDR2 FQGNSA. The CDR3 sequence: CASSLSRGGTDTQYF. As DNA, the CDR3 is TGTGCCAGCAGCTTAAGTCGGGGGGGCACAGATACGCAGTATTTT.

This clone was counted a few times. The chain carries TRBV11-2 and TRBJ2-1, with TRBD2 matching over 15 bases. The CDR3 is made up of 18 amino acids. V shed 1 base and J 4 bases; nucleotides not matched to a gene: 5. The germline gives CDR1 SGHAT, CDR2 FQNNGV. The CDR3 bases are TGTGCCAGCAGCTTAGGGACTAGCGGGAGGGCCCGGTACAATGAGCAGTTCTTC. Its translation: CASSLGTSGRARYNEQFF.

V gene TRBV2 combines with J gene TRBJ2-1, with 8 positions matching TRBD1. V lost 6 bases, J lost 12 bases, and 10 bases stayed unmatched. The CDR3 sequence is 13 residues long. Germline-derived CDR1 and CDR2 are SNHLY and FYNNEI. CDR3 sequence (DNA): TGTGCCAGCAGGGGGGACACAGGGGGAAGGCAGTTCTTC. Translating gives CASRGDTGGRQFF.

This clone was detected only a few times. V gene TRBV14 combines with J gene TRBJ2-7; D uncertain. Germline loops: CDR1 SGHDN, CDR2 FVKESK. The CDR3 runs to 11 residues. Trimming pared 4 bases from V and 3 bases from J, leaving 4 bases between. CDR3: CASSRNYEQYF. The CDR3 DNA is TGTGCCAGCAGCCGAAACTACGAGCAGTACTTC.

In its sample, this clone was seen a few times. This chain links TRBV19 with TRBJ1-3, with a tentative D call TRBD1 (5 bases). V dropped 7 bases and J dropped 2 bases, with 15 bases sitting between them. Germline V gene lookup returns CDR1 LNHDA and CDR2 SQIVND (reference sequence). The CDR3 loop spans 15 amino acids. The chain's CDR3 is CASTLGRGAGNTIYF. In DNA, the CDR3 is TGTGCCAGTACCCTGGGACGTGGGGCTGGAAACACCATATATTTT. The full variable domain, its missing parts supplied by reference TRBV19 and TRBJ1-3, is DGGITQSPKYLFRKEGQNVTLSCEQNLNHDAMYWYRQDPGQGLRLIYYSQIVNDFQKGDIAEGYSVSREKKESFPLTVTSAQKNPTAFYLCASTLGRGAGNTIYFGEGSWLTVV.

This chain joins TRBV27 and TRBJ1-1; TRBD1 matches at 9 bases. Trimming took 5 bases from V and 5 from J; bases not matched to a gene: 9. The CDR3 has 15 amino acids. Germline lookup yields CDR1 MNHEY and CDR2 SMNVEV (reference sequence). The CDR3 spells CASSNYRGRRTEAFF. CDR3 sequence (DNA): TGTGCCAGCAGTAATTACAGGGGGCGTAGGACTGAAGCTTTCTTT.

The CDR3: CASRVQAAYNSPLHF. The CDR3, as DNA: TGTGCCAGCAGAGTTCAGGCAGCCTATAATTCACCCCTCCACTTT. V usage is TRBV2 and J usage is TRBJ1-6, with no clear D. CDR1 and CDR2 from the germline V gene are SNHLY and FYNNEI. The germline V and J ends were trimmed by 6 bases and 2 bases, with 11 bases remaining between them. This CDR3 region has 15 residues.

The rearrangement joins TRBV5-1 to TRBJ2-1, with D hard to call. The CDR3 extends over 15 amino acids. V was clipped by 0 bases and J by 0 bases, with 7 bases between them. Germline V CDR1 and CDR2: SGHRS, YFSETQ. This CDR3 reads CASSLDLSSYNEQFF. CDR3 in DNA: TGCGCCAGCAGCTTGGATTTGAGCTCCTACAATGAGCAGTTCTTC.

The chain links TRBV7-2 to TRBJ2-1; no firm D call. Germline CDR1 SGHTA, CDR2 FQGNSA. This CDR3 region has 11 residues. V gave up 4 bases and J gave up 8 bases, with 6 bases separating them. This chain's CDR3 is CASSSGHEQFF. Written as DNA, the CDR3 is TGTGCCAGCAGCTCTGGCCATGAGCAGTTCTTC.

The J gene is TRBJ2-2, the V gene TRBV6-5; no firm D call. Germline V lookup: CDR1 MNHEY, CDR2 SVGAGI. This CDR3 is 14 amino acids long. Deletions cut 0 bases from V and 1 base from J, with 3 bases between. CDR3: CASSYSKNTGELFF. CDR3 nucleotide sequence: TGTGCCAGCAGTTACTCTAAGAACACCGGGGAGCTGTTTTTT.

This clone was seen a few times. The chain employs TRBV7-6 and TRBJ2-1, with a tentative D call TRBD2 (6 bases). Trimming stripped 3 bases from V and 4 bases from J, with 19 bases between. CDR1 SGHVS and CDR2 FNYEAQ come from the germline V gene. The CDR3 length is 17 residues. CDR3 residues: CASSFRDSKAGYNEQFF. The DNA of the CDR3 is TGTGCCAGCAGCTTCCGGGACTCAAAGGCGGGATACAATGAGCAGTTCTTC.

The rearrangement uses TRBV7-8 and TRBJ2-5, with D unresolved. Germline-derived CDR1 and CDR2 are SGHVS and FQNEAQ. The V end was cut by 4 bases, the J end by 2 bases, with 8 bases between. The CDR3 is 13 amino acids. The CDR3 loop reads CASSYPIQETQYF. The CDR3 coding sequence is TGTGCCAGCAGCTATCCAATACAAGAGACCCAGTACTTC.

V is TRBV5-6 and J is TRBJ1-4; 8 bases are a match to TRBD1. Germline CDR1 reads SGHDT; CDR2 reads YYEEEE. The CDR3 spans 17 residues. V trimming: 0 bases; J trimming: 6 bases; junction bases outside the gene matches: 10. For the CDR3, the DNA is TGTGCCAGCAGCTTGGCTACAGGGGGAGGAAGGGATGAAAAACTGTTTTTT. This encodes CASSLATGGGRDEKLFF.

This clone was seen just once. CDR3 in DNA: TGTGCCATCACCAAGGACAGCCCGAACACTGAAGCTTTCTTT. Its translation is CAITKDSPNTEAFF. The V and J genes are TRBV10-3 and TRBJ1-1; D perhaps matches TRBD1 (6 bases). From germline, CDR1 is ENHRY and CDR2 SYGVKD. Deletions cut 7 bases from V and 1 base from J, with 13 bases between. This CDR3 has 14 amino acids.

This clone has more than one count but fewer than ten. The rearrangement joins TRBV5-6 to TRBJ1-5; the match to TRBD1 covers 10 bases. Trimming cost V 4 bases and J 5 bases; bases outside gene matches: 6. Looked up from germline, CDR1 is SGHDT and CDR2 is YYEEEE. The CDR3 runs to 15 residues. CDR3 sequence: CASSPWTGGYQPQHF. As DNA, the CDR3 is TGTGCCAGCAGCCCATGGACAGGGGGATATCAGCCCCAGCATTTT.

The chain links TRBV27 to TRBJ1-3; D unresolved. The germline CDR1 and CDR2 sequences are MNHEY and SMNVEV (reference sequence). The V end lost 0 bases, the J end lost 1 base, and 7 bases lay between the germline ends. The CDR3 contains 15 residues. CDR3 DNA sequence: TGTGCCAGCAGTTTATCTGTTTTATCTGGAAACACCATATATTTT. It yields the protein CASSLSVLSGNTIYF.